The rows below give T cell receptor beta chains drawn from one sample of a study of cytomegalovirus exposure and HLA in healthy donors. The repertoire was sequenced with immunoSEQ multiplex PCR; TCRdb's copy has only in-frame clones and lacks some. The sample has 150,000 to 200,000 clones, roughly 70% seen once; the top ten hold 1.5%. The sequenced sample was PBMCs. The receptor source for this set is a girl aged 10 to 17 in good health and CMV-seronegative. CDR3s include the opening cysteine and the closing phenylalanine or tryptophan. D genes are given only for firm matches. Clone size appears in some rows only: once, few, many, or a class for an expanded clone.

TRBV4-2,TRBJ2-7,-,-,TGTGCCAGCAGCCAAGAAGGCAGGTCCTACGAGCAGTACTTC,CASSQEGRSYEQYF
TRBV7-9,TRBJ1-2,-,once,TGTGCCAGCAGCTACAGGGTCGGATATGGCTACACCTTC,CASSYRVGYGYTF
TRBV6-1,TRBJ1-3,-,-,TGTGCCGGGCAAATGACAGGAGACTCTGGAAACACCATATATTTT,CAGQMTGDSGNTIYF
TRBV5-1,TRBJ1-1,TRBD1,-,TGCGCCAGCAGCTCTGCGGGACAGGGTGTCACTGAAGCTTTCTTT,CASSSAGQGVTEAFF
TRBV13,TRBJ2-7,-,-,TGTGCCAGCAGCTTAGTGTCGGGTCATTACGAGCAGTACTTC,CASSLVSGHYEQYF
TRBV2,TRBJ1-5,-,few,TGTGCCAGCAGTTCCCGACTCCTACAGCCCCAGCATTTT,CASSSRLLQPQHF
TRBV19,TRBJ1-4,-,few,TGTGCCAGTAGTACAGGTAGAAGGGAAAAACTGTTTTTT,CASSTGRREKLFF
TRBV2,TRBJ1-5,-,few,TGTGCCAGCATGGTGGAGGATAATCAGCCCCAGCATTTT,CASMVEDNQPQHF
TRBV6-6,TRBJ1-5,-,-,TGTGCCAGCAGTTACTCGGGTCCGGGAAATCAGCCCCAGCATTTT,CASSYSGPGNQPQHF
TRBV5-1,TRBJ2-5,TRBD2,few,TGCGCCAGCACGGAATTCAGCGGGGGGCTGCAAGAGACCCAGTACTTC,CASTEFSGGLQETQYF
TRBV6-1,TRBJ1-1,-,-,TGTGCCAGCAGCTTCTGGACAGCGAACACTGAAGCTTTCTTT,CASSFWTANTEAFF
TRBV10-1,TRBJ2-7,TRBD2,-,TGCGCCACCTCGGGGGGGCTGAACGAGCAGTACTTC,CATSGGLNEQYF
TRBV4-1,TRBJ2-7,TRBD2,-,TGCGCCAGCAGCCAAGGGGGACTAGCGGGGGCAACCCCCTACGAGCAGTACTTC,CASSQGGLAGATPYEQYF
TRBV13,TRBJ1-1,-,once,TGTGCCAGCAGCCTTCAACGGGGGGGAAGGGAAGCTTTCTTT,CASSLQRGGREAFF
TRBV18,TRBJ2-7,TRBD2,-,TGTGCCAGCTCACCCCCAGCGGGGGGCTCCTACGAGCAGTACTTC,CASSPPAGGSYEQYF
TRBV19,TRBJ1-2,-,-,TGTGCCAGTAAGACATCCCTGGTCTATGGCTACACCTTC,CASKTSLVYGYTF
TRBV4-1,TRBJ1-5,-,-,TGCGCCAGCAGCCAAGATCAACAGTTTCAGCCCCAGCATTTT,CASSQDQQFQPQHF
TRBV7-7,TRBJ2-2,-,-,TGTGCTAGCAGCTTAGAGGGGCGGGGCGCCGGGGAGCTGTTTTTT,CASSLEGRGAGELFF